Each of the 31 T cell receptor beta chains below was sequenced from the same sample in a study of T-cell reconstitution after alpha-beta-depleted transplantation in children. The library targeted TCRbeta and was prepared with unique molecular identifiers. A single record per CDR3 protein comes from TCRdb applying MiXCR to the PCR reads. The profile shows 330,000 or so distinct CDR3 sequences, over 9% of them singletons. Sequences were derived from PBMCs, sampled before TCRalphabeta/CD19-depleted stem cell transplant. These receptors came from a boy under three years old with acute myeloid leukemia, due to receive a stem cell transplant.

At least ten counts were recorded for this clonotype. J is TRBJ1-3 and V is TRBV29-1; perhaps TRBD1 as D (6 bases). With 7 bases removed from V and 2 bases from J, the gap between germline ends came to 18 bases. This CDR3 is built from 15 residues. Germline V gene lookup returns CDR1 SQVTM and CDR2 ANQGSEA. The CDR3: CSAERPDSTGNTIYF. The CDR3 DNA follows: TGCAGCGCCGAACGACCGGACAGCACTGGAAACACCATATATTTT. Together with reference TRBV29-1 and TRBJ1-3, the CDR3 gives the full variable domain: SAVISQKPSRDICQRGTSLTIQCQVDSQVTMMFWYRQQPGQSLTLIATANQGSEATYESGFVIDKFPISRPNLTFSTLTVSNMSPEDSSIYLCSAERPDSTGNTIYFGEGSWLTVV.

The table lists this clonotype with many counts. This chain connects TRBV4-2 to TRBJ1-5; D may be TRBD1 (5 bases). V was trimmed by 3 bases and J by 7 bases, leaving 13 bases between them. Germline CDR1 reads LGHNA; CDR2 reads YNFKEQ. CDR3 length equals 14 residues. In nucleotides, the CDR3 is TGTGCCAGCAGCCATCCAGGGATAAGACAGCCCCAGCATTTT. Its translation: CASSHPGIRQPQHF.

Ten or more counts support this clonotype. CDR3: CASSTHPGQVYNEQFF. CDR3 bases: TGTGCCAGCAGCACCCATCCGGGACAGGTCTACAATGAGCAGTTCTTC. The J gene is TRBJ2-1, the V gene TRBV7-3; 8 bases are a match to TRBD1. The CDR3 spans 16 residues. V lost 5 bases, J lost 3 bases, and 9 bases stayed unmatched. Germline V lookup: CDR1 SGHTA, CDR2 FQGTGA.

This clonotype came up many times. The gene calls are TRBV5-1 and TRBJ2-5; D perhaps matches TRBD2 (5 bases). V was shortened by 1 base and J by 1 base, with 11 bases between the two germline ends. The CDR3 covers 15 residues. Germline lookup yields CDR1 SGHRS and CDR2 YFSETQ. CDR3 bases: TGCGCCAGCAGCTTGATGGGCGGGTCCCAAGAGACCCAGTACTTC. Protein product: CASSLMGGSQETQYF. The complete variable domain, with remaining parts taken from reference TRBV5-1 and TRBJ2-5, reads KAGVTQTPRYLIKTRGQQVTLSCSPISGHRSVSWYQQTPGQGLQFLFEYFSETQRNKGNFPGRFSGRQFSNSRSEMNVSTLELGDSALYLCASSLMGGSQETQYFGPGTRLLVL.

This clonotype was detected only a few times. This rearrangement joins TRBV13 to TRBJ2-7, with TRBD1 matching over 8 bases. The trim removed 7 bases at V and 0 bases at J, leaving 11 bases unmatched. From germline, CDR1 is PRHDT and CDR2 FYEKMQ (reference sequence). The length of the CDR3 is 16 residues. The CDR3 DNA reads TGTGCCAGCACACACAGGGACAGGTCCCGCTCCTACGAGCAGTACTTC. Translation: CASTHRDRSRSYEQYF.

This clonotype was found many times. CDR3 coding DNA: TGCGCCAGCAATTTCAGGGGCGGCTGGTTCCAAGAGACCCAGTACTTC. Residues: CASNFRGGWFQETQYF. The chain uses TRBV5-1 and TRBJ2-5; weak D call: TRBD1 (6 bases). The CDR3 totals 16 residues. Germline loops: CDR1 SGHRS, CDR2 YFSETQ. The ends were cut back, 6 bases at V and 1 base at J, with 19 bases in the middle.

This clonotype was recorded many times. The V gene is TRBV6-1, the J gene TRBJ1-1; 9 nucleotides line up with TRBD1. CDR1 and CDR2 (germline): MNHNS, SASEGT. V lost 5 bases to trimming and J lost 1 base; unmatched junction nucleotides: 5. The CDR3 extends over 15 amino acids. The DNA of the CDR3 is TGTGCCAGCAGTCCTTCGGGACAGGGGAACACTGAAGCTTTCTTT. Translation gives CASSPSGQGNTEAFF.

The chain employs TRBV3-1 and TRBJ1-5, with 7 bases identical to TRBD1. V was clipped by 1 base and J by 7 bases; unmatched bases: 7. The CDR3 loop spans 15 amino acids. Per the germline V gene, CDR1 is LGHDT and CDR2 is YNNKEL (reference sequence). The CDR3 region has the DNA TGTGCCAGCAGCCAAGCGACAGGGCACGACCAGCCCCAGCATTTT. This gives the protein CASSQATGHDQPQHF. Supplemented by reference TRBV3-1 and TRBJ1-5, the full variable domain reads DTAVSQTPKYLVTQMGNDKSIKCEQNLGHDTMYWYKQDSKKFLKIMFSYNNKELIINETVPNRFSPKSPDKAHLNLHINSLELGDSAVYFCASSQATGHDQPQHFGDGTRLSIL.

At least ten counts were recorded for this clonotype. This chain joins TRBV25-1 and TRBJ2-3, with 14 bases that match TRBD2. The CDR3 has 21 residues. The trim removed 3 bases at V and 6 bases at J, leaving 20 bases unmatched. Per germline, CDR1 MGHDK and CDR2 SYGVNS. CDR3 amino acids: CASSDRDLGLAGAPPPDTQYF. CDR3 in DNA: TGTGCCAGCAGTGACCGGGACCTGGGACTAGCGGGAGCTCCTCCACCTGATACGCAGTATTTT.

This clonotype was seen many times. This sequence joins TRBV7-9 and TRBJ2-7, with TRBD1 matching over 7 bases. Losses at the gene ends were 3 bases for V and 1 base for J; bases not matched to a gene: 3. The CDR3 sequence is 14 residues long. CDR1 SEHNR and CDR2 FQNEAQ come from the germline V gene (reference sequence). The CDR3 DNA is TGTGCCAGCAGCTTTCAGGGGGAGTCCTACGAGCAGTACTTC. It codes for CASSFQGESYEQYF.

This clonotype was recorded at least ten times. The rearrangement links TRBV20-1 to TRBJ2-5; tentative D call: TRBD1 (8 bases). This CDR3 region has 14 residues. Deletions cut 3 bases from V and 4 bases from J, with 15 bases between. CDR1 and CDR2 from the germline V gene are DFQATT and SNEGSKA (reference sequence). DNA for the CDR3: TGCAGTGCTAGTACAGGGGGAGGGGGAGAGACCCAGTACTTC. Amino acid sequence: CSASTGGGGETQYF.

Note on this clonotype: A read error may be the cause here, since a much bigger clone is one base away. The J gene is TRBJ1-2, the V gene TRBV20-1, with TRBD1 matching over 8 bases. The CDR3 is 15 amino acids. Germline CDR1 DFQATT, CDR2 SNEGSKA (reference sequence). CDR3 amino acids: CSAPGVRTGNYDYTF. CDR3 nucleotides: TGCAGTGCGCCCGGGGTGCGGACAGGGAACTATGACTACACCTTC.

The chain combines TRBV20-1 with TRBJ1-6; no clear D gene. CDR1 is DFQATT, CDR2 SNEGSKA, per germline (reference sequence). Trimming took off 3 bases at V and 0 bases at J, with 9 bases between the two ends. The CDR3 sequence is 15 residues long. The CDR3 protein is CSARSGSSYNSPLHF. CDR3 in DNA: TGCAGTGCTAGGAGTGGGAGCTCCTATAATTCACCCCTCCACTTT.

The chain recombines TRBV12-3 or TRBV12-4 with TRBJ2-1, with D possibly matching TRBD2 (6 bases). V dropped 5 bases and J dropped 8 bases, with 25 bases sitting between them. CDR3 size: 17 residues. The CDR3 region is CASSTRDLPSPMDEQFF. CDR3 sequence (DNA): TGTGCCAGCAGTACCCGGGACTTACCTTCCCCCATGGATGAGCAGTTCTTC.

This clonotype came up many times. The chain joins TRBV29-1 to TRBJ1-4; D is unresolved. The germline CDR1 and CDR2 sequences are SQVTM and ANQGSEA. Deletions cut 4 bases from V and 5 bases from J, with 8 bases between. The CDR3 consists of 12 residues. The CDR3 sequence: CSVGRRNEKLFF. DNA of the CDR3: TGCAGCGTTGGCAGGAGGAATGAAAAACTGTTTTTT.

This clonotype appeared many times. The chain uses TRBV5-1 and TRBJ1-6; 7 nucleotides align to TRBD1. Looked up from germline, CDR1 is SGHRS and CDR2 is YFSETQ. This CDR3 has 16 amino acids. Trimming cost V 1 base and J 6 bases; bases outside gene matches: 7. The DNA of the CDR3 is TGCGCCAGCAGCTTGACCCGGACAGGCTCTAATTCACCCCTCCACTTT. As protein: CASSLTRTGSNSPLHF.

At least ten counts were recorded for this clonotype. J is TRBJ1-1 and V is TRBV9; 9 bases agree with TRBD1. The germline CDR1 and CDR2 sequences are SGDLS and YYNGEE. The CDR3 has 16 residues. After removal of 2 bases from V and 0 bases from J, the junction contained 5 bases not matched to a gene. CDR3 residues: CASSVGQGLVNTEAFF. The CDR3 DNA reads TGTGCCAGCAGCGTGGGACAGGGATTGGTGAACACTGAAGCTTTCTTT.

This clonotype was seen repeatedly, ten times or more. The chain recombines TRBV9 with TRBJ2-7, with TRBD2 matching over 11 bases. V dropped 3 bases and J dropped 3; count of bases not matched to a gene: 5. The CDR3 runs 15 residues. The germline gives CDR1 SGDLS, CDR2 YYNGEE. The CDR3 DNA reads as TGTGCCAGCAGCGGAGGACTAGCGGGTGACTACGAGCAGTACTTC. Protein: CASSGGLAGDYEQYF.

This clonotype was observed many times. This chain uses TRBV3-1 with TRBJ1-2; no clear D gene. Germline V lookup: CDR1 LGHDT, CDR2 YNNKEL (reference sequence). The CDR3 runs 13 residues. V was pared by 0 bases and J by 8 bases, with 10 bases between. The CDR3 sequence is CASSQDWASGYTF. DNA for the CDR3: TGTGCCAGCAGCCAAGATTGGGCTTCGGGCTACACCTTC.

Of note for this clonotype: The germline gene is not matched at one end of the junction; a read error may be the cause. V and J are TRBV2 and TRBJ1-2; the D is unclear. Germline V gene lookup returns CDR1 SNHLY and CDR2 FYNNEI. The CDR3 totals 11 residues. CDR3 protein: CAGSGHYGYTF. DNA of the CDR3: TGTGCCGGCAGTGGACACTATGGCTACACCTTC.

This clonotype was picked up many times. The chain employs TRBV20-1 and TRBJ2-5; D might be TRBD2 (7 bases). The CDR3 has 14 residues. The V gene's germline CDR1 is DFQATT and CDR2 SNEGSKA (reference sequence). Trimming shortened V by 2 bases and J by 5 bases, and 15 bases separated the two germline ends. DNA of the CDR3: TGCAGTGCTAGACGGGGGGCGCGAAAGGAGACCCAGTACTTC. Protein: CSARRGARKETQYF.

This clonotype has a handful of counts. The genes are TRBV5-1 and TRBJ2-6; perhaps TRBD1 as D (6 bases). The CDR3 is 16 amino acids. CDR1 and CDR2 from the germline V gene are SGHRS and YFSETQ. V was cut by 5 bases and J by 0 bases, with 12 bases left in between. The CDR3 DNA follows: TGCGCCAGCAGGAACTCAGGGGCCTCTGGGGCCAACGTCCTGACTTTC. It is translated as CASRNSGASGANVLTF.

This clonotype occurred a few times. The chain links TRBV11-1 to TRBJ2-1; 11 nucleotides line up with TRBD2. Germline CDR1 and CDR2: SGHAT and FQDESV (reference sequence). Trimming removed 1 base from V and 2 bases from J; junction bases left unmatched: 1. The CDR3 has 16 residues. This CDR3 reads CASSLGGLAAYNEQFF. DNA for the CDR3: TGTGCCAGCAGCTTAGGGGGACTAGCGGCCTACAATGAGCAGTTCTTC.

The sample holds many counts of this clonotype. The chain has TRBV4-2 and TRBJ2-5; no definite D call. The germline V gene encodes CDR1 LGHNA and CDR2 YNFKEQ. The CDR3 contains 12 residues. V lost 1 base and J 4 bases, leaving 4 bases between the germline ends. CDR3 nucleotide sequence: TGTGCCAGCAGCCAAGCTAGAGAGACCCAGTACTTC. This codes for CASSQARETQYF.

J is TRBJ1-3 and V is TRBV25-1; a possible D gene is TRBD1 (5 bases). Germline values: CDR1 MGHDK, CDR2 SYGVNS. V was trimmed by 6 bases and J by 1 base, leaving 19 bases between them. The CDR3 is 17 residues long. Here the CDR3 reads CASSDLGGGPSGNTIYF. The CDR3 nucleotides are TGTGCCAGCAGCGACCTGGGGGGGGGACCTTCTGGAAACACCATATATTTT.

This clonotype was picked up many times. The chain combines TRBV6-1 with TRBJ1-1; D unresolved. Germline V gene data show CDR1 as MNHNS and CDR2 as SASEGT. V lost 6 bases to trimming and J lost 8 bases, with 10 bases between them. CDR3 length equals 11 residues. The CDR3 spells CASRWSIEAFF. In DNA form, the CDR3 reads TGTGCCAGCAGGTGGTCTATAGAAGCTTTCTTT.

The genes are TRBV29-1 and TRBJ2-2; D is perhaps TRBD1 or TRBD2 (5 bases each). The germline V gene has CDR1 SQVTM and CDR2 ANQGSEA. CDR3 length: 13 residues. The V and J ends lost 3 bases and 5 bases respectively, with 10 bases between them. CDR3: CSVEGRGTGELFF. The CDR3 region has the DNA TGCAGCGTTGAGGGGCGCGGGACCGGGGAGCTGTTTTTT.

At least ten counts were recorded for this clonotype. V and J are TRBV10-3 and TRBJ2-7, with D possibly matching TRBD1 (5 bases). V was trimmed by 7 bases and J by 4 bases, leaving 11 bases between them. Germline V gene lookup returns CDR1 ENHRY and CDR2 SYGVKD. This CDR3 is 12 amino acids long. CDR3: CAINAGNYEQYF. The CDR3 DNA is TGTGCCATCAACGCAGGGAATTACGAGCAGTACTTC.

This clonotype was recorded at least ten times. The chain carries TRBV20-1 and TRBJ2-3; TRBD2 is a possible D gene (7 bases). The CDR3 is made up of 15 amino acids. Trimming shortened V by 5 bases and J by 4 bases, and 19 bases separated the two germline ends. Per the germline V gene, CDR1 is DFQATT and CDR2 is SNEGSKA (reference sequence). The CDR3 DNA follows: TGCAGTGCTGAGCCGGCGGGGGAGGGGGCAGATACGCAGTATTTT. This encodes CSAEPAGEGADTQYF.

This clonotype showed up many times. V usage is TRBV20-1 and J usage is TRBJ2-7, with 7 nucleotides matching TRBD2. V lost 6 bases and J lost 1; bases outside the gene matches: 12. This CDR3 has 15 amino acids. Germline assignment: CDR1 DFQATT and CDR2 SNEGSKA (reference sequence). The CDR3 bases are TGCAGTGCCCAACTGAGCGGGATTACTTCCTACGAGCAGTACTTC. Protein product: CSAQLSGITSYEQYF.

Turning to this clonotype: A much larger clone differs from this one at a single base, so this may be a read error. V is TRBV7-9 and J is TRBJ2-4; D unclear. The CDR3 consists of 13 residues. Trimming shortened V by 5 bases and J by 4 bases, and 9 bases separated the two germline ends. Germline V CDR1 and CDR2: SEHNR, FQNEAQ (reference sequence). The DNA for the CDR3 is TGTGCCAGCAGCCTAAGGGTAAAAAACATTCAGTACTTC. It specifies CASSLRVKNIQYF.